Listed here are 10 T cell receptor beta chains from one sample, sequenced in a study of regulatory T cells in long-lasting Graves disease. Arm-PCR of CDR3 regions and iRepertoire HTBI primers were used to build TCR beta libraries. One entry per CDR3 protein, called by TCRdb with MiXCR from the multiplex PCR reads. The sample includes 450,000 or so distinct CDR3 sequences, around 20% of them seen just once. Time point specified: persistent/refractory GD, antithyroid drugs over 5 years with positive TRAb. PBMC RNA was the source of the TCR library. The sample here was peripheral blood mononuclear cells (PBMCs), taken when the disease was refractory, from a patient treated with antithyroid drugs. These receptors were obtained from a female donor with Graves disease.

This clonotype has more than one count but fewer than ten. The V and J genes are TRBV27 and TRBJ1-2, with TRBD1 matching over 9 bases. Germline values: CDR1 MNHEY, CDR2 SMNVEV (reference sequence). The ends lost 2 bases at V and 7 bases at J; junction bases unmatched: 2. The CDR3 sequence is 13 residues long. The CDR3 sequence is CASSLGTGFGYTF. CDR3 nucleotides: TGTGCCAGCAGTTTAGGGACAGGGTTTGGCTACACCTTC.

The chain employs TRBV27 and TRBJ1-1, with D perhaps TRBD1 (5 bases). Germline CDR1 reads MNHEY; CDR2 reads SMNVEV (reference sequence). The ends were cut back, 6 bases at V and 3 bases at J, with 17 bases in the middle. CDR3 length equals 15 residues. DNA for the CDR3: TGTGCCAGCAGACCGTGGGACGCAAGCCACACTGAAGCTTTCTTT. Its protein product is CASRPWDASHTEAFF.

This clonotype appeared many times. The rearrangement links TRBV11-2 to TRBJ2-5; D not certain. V was cut by 4 bases and J by 1 base, with 7 bases left in between. In germline, CDR1 is SGHAT, CDR2 FQNNGV. There are 13 residues in the CDR3. CDR3 nucleotides: TGTGCCAGCAGCTCAGTAGCCCAAGAGACCCAGTACTTC. Translating it yields CASSSVAQETQYF.

This clonotype occurred a few times. The V and J genes are TRBV4-1 and TRBJ1-5; TRBD1 might be the D (5 bases). Germline CDR1 and CDR2: MGHRA and YSYEKL. The CDR3 is made up of 15 amino acids. Trimming pared 1 base from V and 6 bases from J, leaving 13 bases between. The CDR3: CASSQGLGGAQPQHF. In DNA, the CDR3 is TGCGCCAGCAGCCAAGGGTTAGGAGGGGCTCAGCCCCAGCATTTT.

A remark on this clonotype: The junction shows a germline mismatch at one end, possibly a read error. The rearrangement joins TRBV3-1 to TRBJ2-1, with a weak D call TRBD2 (6 bases). Germline V lookup: CDR1 LGHDT, CDR2 YNNKEL (reference sequence). The CDR3 extends over 19 amino acids. CDR3 in DNA: TGTGCCAGCGGCCAAGATGAAGTGACTAGGGCCCCATTCTACAATGAGCAGTTCTTC. This translates into CASGQDEVTRAPFYNEQFF.

The V gene is TRBV6-2 or TRBV6-3, the J gene TRBJ1-2; maybe TRBD1 (5 bases). The CDR3 loop spans 14 amino acids. CDR1 MNHEY and CDR2 SVGEGT come from the germline V gene. Trimming removed 6 bases from V and 2 bases from J, with 13 bases in between. CDR3 loop: CASSPAGSNYGYTF. The CDR3 coding sequence is TGTGCCAGCAGCCCGGCAGGGAGCAACTATGGCTACACCTTC.

This clonotype has at least ten counts. This chain joins TRBV7-9 and TRBJ2-7; either TRBD1 or TRBD2 may supply D (6 bases each). From germline, CDR1 is SEHNR and CDR2 FQNEAQ (reference sequence). V lost 5 bases and J 5 bases, leaving 13 bases between the germline ends. The CDR3 runs 13 residues. DNA for the CDR3: TGTGCCAGCAGCCCCGGGGGCACTAACGAGCAGTACTTC. The encoded protein is CASSPGGTNEQYF. Using reference TRBV7-9 and TRBJ2-7 for the parts outside the CDR3, the full variable domain is DTGVSQNPRHKITKRGQNVTFRCDPISEHNRLYWYRQTLGQGPEFLTYFQNEAQLEKSRLLSDRFSAERPKGSFSTLEIQRTEQGDSAMYLCASSPGGTNEQYFGPGTRLTVT.

This clonotype was picked up a small number of times. The chain uses TRBV5-6 and TRBJ1-2; weak D call: TRBD1 (5 bases). Germline CDR1 and CDR2: SGHDT and YYEEEE. V lost 0 bases, J lost 5 bases, and 17 bases lay in between. The CDR3 is 16 residues long. The chain's CDR3 is CASSLGAGILSYGYTF. The CDR3 DNA reads as TGTGCCAGCAGCTTGGGGGCAGGGATTCTTAGTTATGGCTACACCTTC.

This clonotype has just a few counts. The gene calls are TRBV27 and TRBJ2-2, with 7 bases fitting TRBD1. Per germline, CDR1 MNHEY and CDR2 SMNVEV (reference sequence). The CDR3 runs to 15 residues. V lost 5 bases, J lost 6 bases, and 9 bases stayed unmatched. The CDR3 region is CASSDLDRLPGELFF. CDR3 DNA sequence: TGTGCCAGCAGTGACCTGGACAGGCTCCCCGGGGAGCTGTTTTTT.

The chain links TRBV5-1 to TRBJ2-1; tentative D call: TRBD2 (5 bases). With 4 bases removed from V and 1 base from J, the gap between germline ends came to 15 bases. The CDR3 length is 16 residues. The V gene's germline CDR1 is SGHRS and CDR2 YFSETQ. CDR3 in DNA: TGCGCCAGCAGCCCCAAGGCGGGCACTTCCTACAATGAGCAGTTCTTC. Translation: CASSPKAGTSYNEQFF.